Below are 18 T cell receptor beta chains sequenced from a single sample in a study of Graves' ophthalmopathy and Graves' hyperthyroidism. TCR beta CDR3 regions were amplified from RNA transcripts. Amplification began with first-round RT-PCR using HTBI primers, then second-round multiplex PCR was performed. TCRdb re-called the multiplex PCR reads through MiXCR, storing one row per CDR3 protein. The top ten hold approximately 8.6% of the sample, which has approximately 210,000 distinct CDR3 sequences, under 30% seen once. The source material was peripheral blood. These receptors were collected from a man in his fifties or sixties with Graves' ophthalmopathy.

This clonotype was observed at least ten times. J is TRBJ2-7 and V is TRBV7-8, with 11 bases lining up with TRBD2. Germline-derived CDR1 and CDR2 are SGHVS and FQNEAQ. CDR3 size: 16 residues. J lost 0 bases, V lost 5 bases, and 6 bases had no gene match. The CDR3 DNA follows: TGTGCCAGCAGCGAGAGACTAGCGGGAAGCTCCTACGAGCAGTACTTC. Residues: CASSERLAGSSYEQYF.

This clonotype occurred many times. V gene TRBV24-1 combines with J gene TRBJ2-2; tentative D call: TRBD1 (6 bases). CDR1 is KGHDR, CDR2 SFDVKD, per germline. The V and J ends lost 4 bases and 4 bases respectively, with 15 bases between them. The length of the CDR3 is 16 residues. The CDR3 DNA reads TGTGCCACCAGTGAACCTTCGACAGGCCCCACCGGGGAGCTGTTTTTT. This translates into CATSEPSTGPTGELFF.

This clonotype was recorded at least ten times. The chain combines TRBV24-1 with TRBJ1-1; D remains ambiguous. The CDR3 length is 13 residues. Trimming removed 3 bases at V and 5 bases at J, with 9 bases between. Germline CDR1 and CDR2: KGHDR and SFDVKD. This CDR3 is CATSDGVGTEAFF. The CDR3 nucleotides read TGTGCCACCAGTGATGGTGTAGGTACTGAAGCTTTCTTT.

Many counts were recorded for this clonotype. This chain uses TRBV6-2 or TRBV6-3 with TRBJ2-4; possible D gene TRBD1, 5 bases. Germline V lookup: CDR1 MNHEY, CDR2 SVGEGT. V lost 7 bases and J 6 bases, leaving 22 bases between the germline ends. The CDR3 totals 16 residues. The CDR3 is CASKNGPGGRGNIQYF. In DNA form, the CDR3 reads TGTGCCAGCAAGAACGGGCCAGGTGGTAGGGGAAACATTCAGTACTTC.

This clonotype came up many times. CDR3 residues: CASSSQGYTGELFF. CDR3 sequence (DNA): TGTGCCAGCAGCTCACAGGGCTACACCGGGGAGCTGTTTTTT. The chain joins TRBV7-8 to TRBJ2-2, with D perhaps TRBD1 (6 bases). CDR1 is SGHVS and CDR2 is FQNEAQ in the germline V gene. This CDR3 contains 14 residues. V lost 4 bases and J 3 bases, leaving 9 bases between the germline ends. Drawing the rest from reference TRBV7-8 and TRBJ2-2, the complete variable domain is GAGVSQSPRYKVAKRGQDVALRCDPISGHVSLFWYQQALGQGPEFLTYFQNEAQLDKSGLPSDRFFAERPEGSVSTLKIQRTQQEDSAVYLCASSSQGYTGELFFGEGSRLTVL.

The rearrangement uses TRBV7-8 and TRBJ1-1; D remains ambiguous. The germline CDR1 and CDR2 sequences are SGHVS and FQNEAQ. Deletions cut 1 base from V and 1 base from J, with 7 bases between. This CDR3 is built from 14 residues. The CDR3 DNA follows: TGTGCCAGCAGCTTAGACGTGGAGAACACTGAAGCTTTCTTT. Its translation: CASSLDVENTEAFF.

This rearrangement joins TRBV27 to TRBJ1-1, with TRBD1 matching 7 bases. The germline V gene encodes CDR1 MNHEY and CDR2 SMNVEV (reference sequence). The CDR3 sequence is 14 residues long. V lost 2 bases, J lost 4 bases, and 4 bases stayed unmatched. The DNA of the CDR3 is TGTGCCAGCAGTTTAGGGACAGATTTCACTGAAGCTTTCTTT. Translated, it gives CASSLGTDFTEAFF.

This clonotype was observed a handful of times. The rearrangement links TRBV7-2 to TRBJ2-7, with TRBD2 matching 7 bases. The CDR3 runs 14 residues. Germline CDR1 reads SGHTA; CDR2 reads FQGNSA. With V trimmed by 4 bases and J by 2 bases, 5 bases remained unmatched. CDR3 sequence (DNA): TGTGCCAGCAGCTCCCTAGCGGACCCCTACGAGCAGTACTTC. Its protein product is CASSSLADPYEQYF. The variable domain in full, completed from reference TRBV7-2 and TRBJ2-7, reads GAGVSQSPSNKVTEKGKDVELRCDPISGHTALYWYRQSLGQGLEFLIYFQGNSAPDKSGLPSDRFSAERTGGSVSTLTIQRTQQEDSAVYLCASSSLADPYEQYFGPGTRLTVT.

This clonotype was detected ten times or more. The chain joins TRBV12-3 or TRBV12-4 to TRBJ2-7; no clear D gene. The CDR3 is 14 residues long. Deletions cut 3 bases from V and 2 bases from J, with 11 bases between. In DNA, the CDR3 is TGTGCCAGCAGTTTTAAGGGCCGAGCCTACGAGCAGTACTTC. As protein: CASSFKGRAYEQYF.

This clonotype was found a few times. This chain joins TRBV6-5 and TRBJ2-7; D gene uncertain. V was clipped by 2 bases and J by 6 bases, with 14 bases between them. The germline gives CDR1 MNHEY, CDR2 SVGAGI. The CDR3 is made up of 14 amino acids. Here the CDR3 reads CASSYTQAHFEQYF. The CDR3 DNA is TGTGCCAGCAGTTACACACAAGCCCACTTCGAGCAGTACTTC.

The genes are TRBV11-2 and TRBJ2-7; 7 bases fit TRBD2. This CDR3 region has 15 residues. Germline V gene data show CDR1 as SGHAT and CDR2 as FQNNGV. The ends lost 5 bases at V and 5 bases at J; junction bases unmatched: 12. For the CDR3, the DNA is TGTGCCAGCAGCCAACAAGCGGGACTGGGGCACGAGCAGTACTTC. This sequence encodes CASSQQAGLGHEQYF.

This clonotype was found many times. The chain links TRBV6-2 or TRBV6-3 to TRBJ2-5, with a tentative D call TRBD2 (6 bases). CDR3 length equals 14 residues. Per germline, CDR1 MNHEY and CDR2 SVGEGT. V was trimmed by 2 bases and J by 5 bases, leaving 12 bases between them. The chain's CDR3 is CASSYARREETQYF. The CDR3, as DNA: TGTGCCAGCAGTTACGCTCGCCGGGAGGAGACCCAGTACTTC.

This clonotype was counted ten times or more. The chain couples TRBV28 to TRBJ2-5, with a tentative D call TRBD1 (6 bases). The germline CDR1 and CDR2 sequences are MDHEN and SYDVKM. This CDR3 is built from 14 residues. Trimming took off 7 bases at V and 3 bases at J, with 15 bases between the two ends. In nucleotides, the CDR3 is TGTGCCAGCAATCGACAGGCGTTAAAAGAGACCCAGTACTTC. It is translated as CASNRQALKETQYF.

This clonotype was recorded many times. The gene calls are TRBV28 and TRBJ2-7; D ambiguous. Trimming took 4 bases from V and 0 from J, leaving 13 bases between them. Germline V CDR1 and CDR2: MDHEN, SYDVKM. CDR3 length: 15 amino acids. CDR3 coding DNA: TGTGCCAGCAGTTCGATGGACGAGAGCTCCTACGAGCAGTACTTC. Its translation: CASSSMDESSYEQYF.

The chain joins TRBV27 to TRBJ2-7; TRBD2 aligns across 14 bases. This CDR3 spans 15 amino acids. Germline loops: CDR1 MNHEY, CDR2 SMNVEV (reference sequence). With 5 bases clipped from V and 8 bases from J, the junction kept 8 bases outside the gene matches. DNA of the CDR3: TGTGCCAGCAGTAGGGGACTAGCGGGAGCATTAAAGCAGTACTTC. It encodes CASSRGLAGALKQYF.

The V and J genes are TRBV12-3 or TRBV12-4 and TRBJ2-7, with 8 bases aligning to TRBD1. CDR3 length: 13 amino acids. V shed 5 bases, J shed 5 bases, and the junction held 5 bases outside the gene matches. The DNA of the CDR3 is TGTGCCAGCAGTGGGACAGGAGTGAACGAGCAGTACTTC. Residues: CASSGTGVNEQYF.

This clonotype was detected ten times or more. The rearrangement uses TRBV20-1 and TRBJ2-3; D remains unclear. The germline V and J ends were trimmed by 4 bases and 4 bases, with 18 bases remaining between them. This CDR3 comprises 15 residues. Germline CDR1 and CDR2: DFQATT and SNEGSKA (reference sequence). The CDR3 coding sequence is TGCAGTGCTATTCTTTCTAGAAGGAGTGCAGATACGCAGTATTTT. The encoded protein is CSAILSRRSADTQYF.

At least ten counts were recorded for this clonotype. The V gene is TRBV11-2, the J gene TRBJ2-7, with 10 bases aligning to TRBD2. This CDR3 contains 15 residues. Germline V lookup: CDR1 SGHAT, CDR2 FQNNGV. The J segment lost 4 bases and the V segment lost 0 bases, leaving 3 bases of the junction unmatched. CDR3 nucleotide sequence: TGTGCCAGCAGCTTAGAATCACTAGCGGGGTACGAGCAGTACTTC. As protein: CASSLESLAGYEQYF.